Listed below are T cell receptor beta chains from one sample, sequenced in a study of radiotherapy plus CTLA-4 blockade in lung cancer. Some clones are missing from TCRdb's copy, which holds only in-frame ones; the method was immunoSEQ multiplex PCR. Of about 48,000 clones in the sample, around 88% were seen once. This material consisted of peripheral blood, taken from a patient treated with radiotherapy plus ipilimumab. The receptors originated from a human donor with non-small cell lung cancer that progressed on radiotherapy plus ipilimumab. Some clones in this sample may be carry-over from other donors' samples. Each CDR3 is given with its conserved first and last residue. The D gene is left open where the match is weak. Only part of the rows carry a size: once, few, many, or a class if the clone is expanded.

j_call	cdr3_length	clone_size	d_call	v_call	cdr3_nt	cdr3_aa
TRBJ2-7	15	.	.	TRBV4-3	TGCGCCAGCAGCCAAGATAGAGGGAAGGCCTACGAGCAGTACTTC	CASSQDRGKAYEQYF
TRBJ2-7	17	.	.	TRBV11-3	TGTGCCAGCAGCTTAGGAGGTACTAGCCCACCCGGGAACGAGCAGTACTTC	CASSLGGTSPPGNEQYF
TRBJ2-7	11	.	.	TRBV18	TGTGCCAGCTCAGCGGGTTACGAGCAGTACTTC	CASSAGYEQYF
TRBJ2-5	15	once	TRBD2	TRBV4-2	TGTGCCAGCAGCCATCCGACGGGACTAGCAGAGACCCAGTACTTC	CASSHPTGLAETQYF
TRBJ2-5	16	.	TRBD2	TRBV4-2	TGTGCCAGCAGCCCGACTAGCGGGAGAACACAAGAGACCCAGTACTTC	CASSPTSGRTQETQYF
TRBJ2-7	13	few	.	TRBV27	TGTGCCAGCAGTTCCCGGATCGGGGACGAGCAGTACTTC	CASSSRIGDEQYF
TRBJ1-1	15	.	TRBD1	TRBV29-1	TGCAGCGTGAGGGGGCCGGCGCTTGAGAACACTGAAGCTTTCTTT	CSVRGPALENTEAFF
TRBJ2-3	15	once	TRBD1	TRBV5-1	TGCGCCAGCAGCTTGGGACAGGGGGCAATAGATACGCAGTATTTT	CASSLGQGAIDTQYF
TRBJ1-1	16	.	.	TRBV28	TGTGCCAGCAGTTTATGGGGAGGGGGACCGAACACTGAAGCTTTCTTT	CASSLWGGGPNTEAFF
TRBJ2-5	14	.	.	TRBV2	TGTGCCAGCAGTGAAATGGTGCCACCTGGGGAGCAGTACTTC	CASSEMVPPGEQYF
TRBJ2-5	16	.	TRBD1	TRBV5-6	TGTGCCAGCAGCCCCTCAAGGACAGGGACCGGGGAGACCCAGTACTTC	CASSPSRTGTGETQYF
TRBJ2-3	16	once	TRBD1	TRBV19	TGTGCCAGTAGTAAAGGACAGGGCAAGAGCACAGATACGCAGTATTTT	CASSKGQGKSTDTQYF
TRBJ1-2	13	.	TRBD1	TRBV7-2	TGTGCCAGCAGCAAGGACAGGGGGAATGGCTACACCTTC	CASSKDRGNGYTF
TRBJ2-1	15	.	.	TRBV18	TGTGCCAGCTCACCCCCGGGGGAAAAAGGTAATGAGCAGTTCTTC	CASSPPGEKGNEQFF
TRBJ1-6	14	once	.	TRBV7-9	TGTGCCAGCATCAACACAGGGTGGGAATCACCCCTCCACTTT	CASINTGWESPLHF
TRBJ1-5	13	.	.	TRBV27	TGTGCCAGCAGCGAGGGTAGCTATCAGCCCCAGCATTTT	CASSEGSYQPQHF
TRBJ2-5	14	.	TRBD1	TRBV29-1	TGCAGCGTTGGTCTCCCGACAGGGGGAGAGACCCAGTACTTC	CSVGLPTGGETQYF
TRBJ2-2	15	once	.	TRBV18	TGTGCCAGCTCACCACTACGGGGAAACACCGGGGAGCTGTTTTTT	CASSPLRGNTGELFF
TRBJ1-1	13	.	.	TRBV27	TGTGCCAGCAAAGGTACGGGGAACACTGAAGCTTTCTTT	CASKGTGNTEAFF
TRBJ1-1	14	.	.	TRBV10-3	TGTGCCATCAGTGAGGAAATTCGCGGAGCTGAAGCTTTCTTT	CAISEEIRGAEAFF
TRBJ2-7	16	.	TRBD2	TRBV7-2	TGTGCCAGCAGCCTAGGACTAGCGGGAGGTCAATACGAGCAGTACTTC	CASSLGLAGGQYEQYF
TRBJ1-5	18	once	.	TRBV6-7	TGTGCCAGCAGTTACTCGATCAGGGCCCCCCCCGAGGATCAGCCCCAGCATTTT	CASSYSIRAPPEDQPQHF
TRBJ2-5	15	.	TRBD2	TRBV10-3	TGTGCCATCAGCTATAGCGGGGGGTCCCAAGAGACCCAGTACTTC	CAISYSGGSQETQYF
TRBJ2-2	16	.	.	TRBV5-1	TGCGCCAGCAGCTTGGCCGCCCAGCGGGACACCGGGGAGCTGTTTTTT	CASSLAAQRDTGELFF
TRBJ2-7	15	once	TRBD1	TRBV15	TGTGCCACCAGCAGGCCCCGGGACAGGGCGGACGAGCAGTACTTC	CATSRPRDRADEQYF
TRBJ1-1	16	.	.	TRBV15	TGTGCCACCCGATCCCCCCCCCAACCCAGCAGGACTGAAGCTTTCTTT	CATRSPPQPSRTEAFF
TRBJ1-4	13	.	TRBD1	TRBV29-1	TGCAGCGTTACCGGGACAGGGTTAGAAAAACTGTTTTTT	CSVTGTGLEKLFF
TRBJ2-3	18	.	.	TRBV15	TGTGCCACCAGCAGAGATCCAACTTCGGGGGAGGGCACAGATACGCAGTATTTT	CATSRDPTSGEGTDTQYF
TRBJ1-6	14	once	TRBD1	TRBV19	TGTGCCAGTAACAAGGGGGCAAGTAATTCACCCCTCCACTTT	CASNKGASNSPLHF
TRBJ1-2	14	many	.	TRBV6-5	TGTGCCAGCAGGACAGGCGGTGTAGGTGGTGGCTACACCTTC	CASRTGGVGGGYTF
TRBJ2-1	15	.	TRBD2	TRBV29-1	TGCAGCGCCTGGACTAGCGGGAGCTCCTACAATGAGCAGTTCTTC	CSAWTSGSSYNEQFF
TRBJ2-3	16	.	.	TRBV29-1	TGCAGCGTTCGAGGGTCGCGGCGTCGCGGCACAGATACGCAGTATTTT	CSVRGSRRRGTDTQYF
TRBJ2-3	15	.	.	TRBV30	TGTGCCTGGAGTGTATTGGCAGGGGGCACAGATACGCAGTATTTT	CAWSVLAGGTDTQYF